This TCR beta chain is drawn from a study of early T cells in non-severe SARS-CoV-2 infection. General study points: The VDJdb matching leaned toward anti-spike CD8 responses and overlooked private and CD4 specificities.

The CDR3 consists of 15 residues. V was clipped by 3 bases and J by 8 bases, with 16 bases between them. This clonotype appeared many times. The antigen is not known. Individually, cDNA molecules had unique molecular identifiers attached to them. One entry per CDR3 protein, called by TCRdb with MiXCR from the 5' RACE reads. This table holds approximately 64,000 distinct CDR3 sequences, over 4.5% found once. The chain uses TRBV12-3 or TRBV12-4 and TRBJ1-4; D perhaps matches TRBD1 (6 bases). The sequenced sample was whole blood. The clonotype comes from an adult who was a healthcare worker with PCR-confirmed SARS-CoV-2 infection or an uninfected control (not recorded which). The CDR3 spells CASSFTGGAEEKLFF. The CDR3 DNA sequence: TGTGCCAGCAGTTTTACGGGGGGCGCAGAGGAAAAACTGTTTTTT.